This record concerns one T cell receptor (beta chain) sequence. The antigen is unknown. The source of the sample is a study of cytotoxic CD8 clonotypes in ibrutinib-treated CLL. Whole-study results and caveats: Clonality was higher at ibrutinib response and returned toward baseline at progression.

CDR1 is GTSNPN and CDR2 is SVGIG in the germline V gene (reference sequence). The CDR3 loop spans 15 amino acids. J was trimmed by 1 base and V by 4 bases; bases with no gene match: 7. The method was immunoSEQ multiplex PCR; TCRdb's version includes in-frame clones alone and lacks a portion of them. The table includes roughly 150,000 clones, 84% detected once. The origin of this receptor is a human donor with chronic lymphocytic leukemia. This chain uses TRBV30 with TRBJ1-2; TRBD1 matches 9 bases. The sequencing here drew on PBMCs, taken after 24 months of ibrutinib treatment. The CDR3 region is CAWIWTGAFNYGYTF. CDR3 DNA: TGTGCCTGGATTTGGACAGGGGCTTTTAACTATGGCTACACCTTC.